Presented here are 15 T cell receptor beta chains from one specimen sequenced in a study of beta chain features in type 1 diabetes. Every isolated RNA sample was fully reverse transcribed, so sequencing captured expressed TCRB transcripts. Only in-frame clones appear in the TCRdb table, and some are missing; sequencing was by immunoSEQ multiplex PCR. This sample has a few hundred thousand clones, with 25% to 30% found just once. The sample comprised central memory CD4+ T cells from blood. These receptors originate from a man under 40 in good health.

The CDR3 region has the DNA TGCAGCGCTTGGACAGGAGACGGTTACGAGCAGTACTTC. Its protein is CSAWTGDGYEQYF. This chain joins TRBV29-1 and TRBJ2-7; TRBD1 matches at 7 bases. The CDR3 length is 13 residues. Germline V gene data show CDR1 as SQVTM and CDR2 as ANQGSEA. The V and J ends lost 7 bases and 4 bases, in that order; junction bases with no gene match: 10.

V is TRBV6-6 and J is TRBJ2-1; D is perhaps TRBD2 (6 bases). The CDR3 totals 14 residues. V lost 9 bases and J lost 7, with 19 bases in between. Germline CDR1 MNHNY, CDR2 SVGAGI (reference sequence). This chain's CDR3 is CASRGHGGGNEQFF. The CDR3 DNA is TGTGCCAGTCGAGGGCACGGGGGTGGGAATGAGCAGTTCTTC.

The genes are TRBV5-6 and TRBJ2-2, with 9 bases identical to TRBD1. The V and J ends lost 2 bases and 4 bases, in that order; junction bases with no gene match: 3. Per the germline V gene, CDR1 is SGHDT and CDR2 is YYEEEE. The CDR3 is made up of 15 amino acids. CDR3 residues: CASSFGTGFTGELFF. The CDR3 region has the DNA TGTGCCAGCAGCTTCGGGACAGGGTTCACCGGGGAGCTGTTTTTT.

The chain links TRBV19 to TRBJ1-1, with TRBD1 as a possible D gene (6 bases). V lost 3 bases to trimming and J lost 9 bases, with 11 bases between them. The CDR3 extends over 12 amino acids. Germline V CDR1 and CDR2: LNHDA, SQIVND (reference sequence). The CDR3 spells CASSISQGKAFF. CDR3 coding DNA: TGTGCCAGTAGTATCTCCCAGGGGAAAGCTTTCTTT. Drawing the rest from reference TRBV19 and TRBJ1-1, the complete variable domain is DGGITQSPKYLFRKEGQNVTLSCEQNLNHDAMYWYRQDPGQGLRLIYYSQIVNDFQKGDIAEGYSVSREKKESFPLTVTSAQKNPTAFYLCASSISQGKAFFGQGTRLTVV.

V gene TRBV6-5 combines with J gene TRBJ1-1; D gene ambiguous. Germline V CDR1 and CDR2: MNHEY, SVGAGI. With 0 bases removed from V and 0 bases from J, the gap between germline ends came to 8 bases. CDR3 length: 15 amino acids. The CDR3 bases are TGTGCCAGCAGTTACTCACGGAGCCTGAACACTGAAGCTTTCTTT. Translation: CASSYSRSLNTEAFF.

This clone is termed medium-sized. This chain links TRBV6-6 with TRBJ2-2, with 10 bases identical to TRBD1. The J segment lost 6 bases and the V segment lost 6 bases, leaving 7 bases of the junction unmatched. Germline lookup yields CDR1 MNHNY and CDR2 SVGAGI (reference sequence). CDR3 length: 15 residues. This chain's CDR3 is CASSPGTGEAGELFF. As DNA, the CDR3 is TGTGCCAGCAGCCCCGGGACAGGGGAAGCCGGGGAGCTGTTTTTT.

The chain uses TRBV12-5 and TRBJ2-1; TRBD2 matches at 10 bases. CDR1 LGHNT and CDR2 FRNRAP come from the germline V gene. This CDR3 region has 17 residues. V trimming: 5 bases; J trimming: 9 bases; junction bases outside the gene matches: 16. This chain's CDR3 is CASGPSMGLAGAGEQFF. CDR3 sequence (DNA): TGTGCTAGTGGTCCCTCGATGGGCCTAGCGGGAGCGGGTGAGCAGTTCTTC.

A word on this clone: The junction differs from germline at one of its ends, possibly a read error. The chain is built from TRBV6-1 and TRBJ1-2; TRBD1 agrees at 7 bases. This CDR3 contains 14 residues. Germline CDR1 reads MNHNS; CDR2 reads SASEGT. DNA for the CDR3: TGTGCCATCAGTGAGAGACAGGGACCCTATGGCTACACCTTC. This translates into CAISERQGPYGYTF.

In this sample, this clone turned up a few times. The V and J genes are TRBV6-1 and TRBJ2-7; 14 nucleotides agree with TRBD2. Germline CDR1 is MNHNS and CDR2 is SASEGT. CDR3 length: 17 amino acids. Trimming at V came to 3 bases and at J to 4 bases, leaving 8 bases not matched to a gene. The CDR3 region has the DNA TGTGCCAGCAGTGATCGAACCCGGACTAGCGGGAGGTACGAGCAGTACTTC. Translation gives CASSDRTRTSGRYEQYF.

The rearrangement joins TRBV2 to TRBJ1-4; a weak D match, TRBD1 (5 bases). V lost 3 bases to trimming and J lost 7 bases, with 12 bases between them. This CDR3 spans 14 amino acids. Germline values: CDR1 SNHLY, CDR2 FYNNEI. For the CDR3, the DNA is TGTGCCAGCAGTGAGGTTCGGGGCGGTGAAAAACTGTTTTTT. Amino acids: CASSEVRGGEKLFF.

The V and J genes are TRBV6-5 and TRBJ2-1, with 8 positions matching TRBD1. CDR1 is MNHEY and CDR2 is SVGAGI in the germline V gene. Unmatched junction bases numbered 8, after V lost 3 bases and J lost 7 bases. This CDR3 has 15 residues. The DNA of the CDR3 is TGTGCCAGCAGTTATGGTGGACAGGGTAGTAATGAGCAGTTCTTC. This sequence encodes CASSYGGQGSNEQFF.

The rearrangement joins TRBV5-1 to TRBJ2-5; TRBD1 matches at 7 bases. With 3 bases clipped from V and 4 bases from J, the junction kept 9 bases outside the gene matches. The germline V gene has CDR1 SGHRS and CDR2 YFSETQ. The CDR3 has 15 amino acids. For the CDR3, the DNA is TGCGCCAGCAGCTGGAGACAGGGAAGCGGAGAGACCCAGTACTTC. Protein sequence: CASSWRQGSGETQYF.

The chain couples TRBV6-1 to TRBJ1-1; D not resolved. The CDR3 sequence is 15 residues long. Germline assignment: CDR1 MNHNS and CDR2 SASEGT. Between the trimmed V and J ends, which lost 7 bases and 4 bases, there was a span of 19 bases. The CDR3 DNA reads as TGTGCCAGCACCCCTCGGCAGGAACAGCGCACTGAAGCTTTCTTT. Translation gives CASTPRQEQRTEAFF.

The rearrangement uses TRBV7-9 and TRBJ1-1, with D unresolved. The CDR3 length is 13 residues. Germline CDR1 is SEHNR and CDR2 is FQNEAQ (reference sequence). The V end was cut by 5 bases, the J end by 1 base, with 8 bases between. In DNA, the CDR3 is TGTGCCAGCAGCCCCCAGCCGAACACTGAAGCTTTCTTT. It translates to CASSPQPNTEAFF.

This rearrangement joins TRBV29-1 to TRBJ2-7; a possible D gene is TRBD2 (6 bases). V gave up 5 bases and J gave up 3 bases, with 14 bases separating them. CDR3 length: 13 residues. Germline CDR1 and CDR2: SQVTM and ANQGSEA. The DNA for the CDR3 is TGCAGCGTTATAACGTCGGGACTCTACGAGCAGTACTTC. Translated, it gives CSVITSGLYEQYF.